The 24 T cell receptor beta chains in this list originate from one sample, sequenced in a study of T cell responses to AZD1222 COVID-19 vaccine. Using immunoSEQ multiplex PCR, the repertoire was profiled, and TCRdb retains in-frame clones only, with some absent. The data show around 79,000 clones, around 89% seen once. The input for sequencing was peripheral blood, taken on day 0 of AZD1222 vaccination. The receptors derive from an adult in good health.

The rearrangement uses TRBV28 and TRBJ2-3; 12 positions agree with TRBD2. Germline CDR1 and CDR2: MDHEN and SYDVKM. The CDR3 consists of 17 residues. J gave up 3 bases and V 5 bases, and 9 bases lay outside the gene matches. As DNA, the CDR3 is TGTGCCAGCAGTCCGGCTAGCGGGAGGGCCGGAACAGATACGCAGTATTTT. Protein: CASSPASGRAGTDTQYF.

In its sample, this clone was seen once. The chain uses TRBV4-2 and TRBJ2-1; 11 nucleotides line up with TRBD2. The trim removed 4 bases at V and 6 bases at J, leaving 5 bases unmatched. Germline V gene lookup returns CDR1 LGHNA and CDR2 YNFKEQ. This CDR3 comprises 15 residues. CDR3 in DNA: TGTGCCAGCAGCCCGACTAGCGGGGAAACCAATGAGCAGTTCTTC. Protein product: CASSPTSGETNEQFF.

This clone was picked up a small number of times. The J gene is TRBJ2-7, the V gene TRBV9, with D perhaps TRBD2 (6 bases). This CDR3 is built from 14 residues. The V gene lost 3 bases and the J gene lost 7 bases, with 17 bases spanning the gap. From germline, CDR1 is SGDLS and CDR2 YYNGEE. The CDR3 DNA reads TGTGCCAGCAGCGCAAGGAGGGACGTCAGGGAGCAGTACTTC. Amino acids: CASSARRDVREQYF. Filled out from reference TRBV9 and TRBJ2-7, the complete variable domain reads DSGVTQTPKHLITATGQRVTLRCSPRSGDLSVYWYQQSLDQGLQFLIQYYNGEERAKGNILERFSAQQFPDLHSELNLSSLELGDSALYFCASSARRDVREQYFGPGTRLTVT.

The chain carries TRBV14 and TRBJ2-7, with 8 bases identical to TRBD1. Germline CDR1 is SGHDN and CDR2 is FVKESK. J was trimmed by 2 bases and V by 0 bases; bases with no gene match: 3. This CDR3 region has 15 residues. CDR3 DNA sequence: TGTGCCAGCAGCCAAGAACAGGGGGTCCCCTACGAGCAGTACTTC. This translates into CASSQEQGVPYEQYF.

CDR3 DNA sequence: TGCGCCAGCAGCCAAACTGCGACTAGCGGGGGTGTGGCTGGGGCCAACGTCCTGACTTTC. It encodes CASSQTATSGGVAGANVLTF. V gene TRBV4-3 combines with J gene TRBJ2-6; 12 bases are a match to TRBD2. Per germline, CDR1 LGHNA and CDR2 YSLEER. CDR3 size: 20 residues. V shed 2 bases, J shed 2 bases, and the junction held 10 bases outside the gene matches.

This chain links TRBV7-2 with TRBJ1-1; the D is unclear. Trimming took off 3 bases at V and 0 bases at J, with 8 bases between the two ends. The CDR3 has 14 amino acids. The germline gives CDR1 SGHTA, CDR2 FQGNSA. Here the CDR3 reads CASSFGGVNTEAFF. In DNA, the CDR3 is TGTGCCAGCAGCTTCGGCGGTGTGAACACTGAAGCTTTCTTT.

The rearrangement links TRBV5-1 to TRBJ2-2; D could derive from TRBD1 or TRBD2 (5 bases each). In germline, CDR1 is SGHRS, CDR2 YFSETQ. Trimming pared 0 bases from V and 4 bases from J, leaving 16 bases between. The CDR3 has 17 residues. The DNA for the CDR3 is TGCGCCAGCAGCTTGGGGGACGGCCTCTACGGCACCGGGGAGCTGTTTTTT. As protein: CASSLGDGLYGTGELFF.

The chain employs TRBV28 and TRBJ2-7; unclear D gene. There are 12 residues in the CDR3. Germline V CDR1 and CDR2: MDHEN, SYDVKM. V lost 2 bases and J lost 4, with 6 bases in between. In DNA, the CDR3 is TGTGCCAGCAGTTTAACCTATTACGAGCAGTACTTC. It yields the protein CASSLTYYEQYF.

The CDR3 coding sequence is TGTGCCAGCAGCTTTTCCCAAGCGGGGGGTGAGCAGTTCTTC. It specifies CASSFSQAGGEQFF. The chain is built from TRBV7-9 and TRBJ2-1; 9 bases agree with TRBD2. J was trimmed by 9 bases and V by 3 bases; bases with no gene match: 6. The CDR3 sequence is 14 residues long. Germline V lookup: CDR1 SEHNR, CDR2 FQNEAQ (reference sequence).

The V and J genes are TRBV29-1 and TRBJ1-2, with TRBD1 matching 8 bases. Trimming removed 0 bases from V and 7 bases from J; junction bases left unmatched: 10. This CDR3 has 15 residues. The germline gives CDR1 SQVTM, CDR2 ANQGSEA. The CDR3, as DNA: TGCAGCGTTGAAGACCCCTCGGGACAGGTCGGTGGCTACACCTTC. As protein: CSVEDPSGQVGGYTF. Using reference TRBV29-1 and TRBJ1-2 for the parts outside the CDR3, the full variable domain is SAVISQKPSRDICQRGTSLTIQCQVDSQVTMMFWYRQQPGQSLTLIATANQGSEATYESGFVIDKFPISRPNLTFSTLTVSNMSPEDSSIYLCSVEDPSGQVGGYTFGSGTRLTVV.

The V and J genes are TRBV27 and TRBJ2-7, with 8 bases identical to TRBD1. The CDR3 has 17 amino acids. After removal of 6 bases from V and 3 bases from J, the junction contained 16 bases not matched to a gene. Per germline, CDR1 MNHEY and CDR2 SMNVEV (reference sequence). The CDR3 here is CASRSLPGVGQDYEQYF. CDR3 nucleotide sequence: TGTGCCAGCAGGAGCCTACCGGGGGTGGGACAGGACTACGAGCAGTACTTC.

In DNA form, the CDR3 reads TGTGCCAGCAGTGGGGGACAGGCGCTTCTACAAGAGACCCAGTACTTC. It specifies CASSGGQALLQETQYF. V is TRBV2 and J is TRBJ2-5; TRBD1 aligns across 8 bases. Germline assignment: CDR1 SNHLY and CDR2 FYNNEI. The CDR3 is 16 amino acids. After removal of 4 bases from V and 2 bases from J, the junction contained 9 bases not matched to a gene.

This clone has only one observation. The chain is built from TRBV7-2 and TRBJ1-1; no clear D gene. V was pared by 2 bases and J by 3 bases, with 10 bases between. This CDR3 region has 14 residues. Germline V gene data show CDR1 as SGHTA and CDR2 as FQGNSA. The CDR3 nucleotides read TGTGCCAGCAGCTTACGACCCGGAGACACTGAAGCTTTCTTT. Translating it yields CASSLRPGDTEAFF.

The rearrangement joins TRBV2 to TRBJ1-1; D is uncertain. Germline V gives CDR1 SNHLY, CDR2 FYNNEI. The V end lost 3 bases, the J end lost 0 bases, and 5 bases lay between the germline ends. This CDR3 is built from 13 residues. The CDR3: CASSDELNTEAFF. CDR3 nucleotide sequence: TGTGCCAGCAGTGACGAGCTGAACACTGAAGCTTTCTTT.

This clone rates as medium-sized. The chain uses TRBV5-6 and TRBJ1-1; D is unclear. V lost 2 bases and J 1 base, leaving 9 bases between the germline ends. Looked up from germline, CDR1 is SGHDT and CDR2 is YYEEEE. The CDR3 is made up of 14 amino acids. The CDR3 reads CASSFFSGNTEAFF. For the CDR3, the DNA is TGTGCCAGCAGCTTTTTCTCGGGGAACACTGAAGCTTTCTTT.

The rearrangement links TRBV6-5 to TRBJ2-7, with D maybe TRBD2 (5 bases). V was trimmed by 5 bases and J by 0 bases, leaving 14 bases between them. Germline CDR1 MNHEY, CDR2 SVGAGI. The CDR3 is 15 residues long. The CDR3 nucleotides read TGTGCCAGCAGTCGGGGATCCTACAGCTCCTACGAGCAGTACTTC. Protein: CASSRGSYSSYEQYF.

J is TRBJ2-1 and V is TRBV5-1; D uncertain. V lost 6 bases, J lost 4 bases, and 14 bases lay in between. Germline CDR1 and CDR2: SGHRS and YFSETQ. The CDR3 extends over 14 amino acids. The CDR3 is CASTALGPYNEQFF. Written as DNA, the CDR3 is TGCGCCAGCACAGCATTGGGCCCTTACAATGAGCAGTTCTTC.

The chain has TRBV5-1 and TRBJ1-4, with D tentatively TRBD1 (6 bases). V was clipped by 3 bases and J by 6 bases, with 12 bases between them. There are 14 residues in the CDR3. CDR1 SGHRS and CDR2 YFSETQ come from the germline V gene. The CDR3 is CASSWGPGDEKLFF. CDR3 in DNA: TGCGCCAGCAGCTGGGGACCAGGGGATGAAAAACTGTTTTTT.

This chain joins TRBV28 and TRBJ2-3; D not resolved. Germline V gene data show CDR1 as MDHEN and CDR2 as SYDVKM. V lost 6 bases and J 6 bases, leaving 13 bases between the germline ends. This CDR3 spans 13 amino acids. The CDR3 sequence: CASRPQVEDTQYF. CDR3 in DNA: TGTGCCAGCAGGCCACAAGTGGAGGATACGCAGTATTTT.

V and J are TRBV6-2 or TRBV6-3 and TRBJ2-3; D gene ambiguous. The CDR3 extends over 13 amino acids. Trimming left V 2 bases short and J 6 bases short, with 9 bases between. CDR1 and CDR2 (germline): MNHEY, SVGEGT. The CDR3 spells CASSYSARDTQYF. The CDR3 bases are TGTGCCAGCAGTTACAGCGCGCGCGATACGCAGTATTTT.

This rearrangement joins TRBV2 to TRBJ2-5; D call uncertain. The ends were cut back, 7 bases at V and 7 bases at J, with 4 bases in the middle. This CDR3 spans 9 amino acids. Germline values: CDR1 SNHLY, CDR2 FYNNEI. CDR3: CASIVTQYF. For the CDR3, the DNA is TGTGCCAGCATAGTGACCCAGTACTTC.

The chain employs TRBV6-5 and TRBJ1-2, with TRBD1 matching 7 bases. The length of the CDR3 is 13 residues. Germline trimming cut 6 bases from V and 7 bases from J; bases unmatched to any gene: 8. Germline values: CDR1 MNHEY, CDR2 SVGAGI. The CDR3: CASSLRQGGGYTF. For the CDR3, the DNA is TGTGCCAGCAGCCTCCGACAGGGAGGTGGCTACACCTTC.

The chain uses TRBV10-2 and TRBJ2-7; 7 bases align to TRBD2. The CDR3 is 16 amino acids. V lost 0 bases, J lost 6 bases, and 11 bases stayed unmatched. The V gene's germline CDR1 is WSHSY and CDR2 SAAADI. The CDR3 region has the DNA TGCGCCAGCAGTGAGTCGAACGTCGGGAGGAAGAGCGAGCAGTACTTC. Amino acid sequence: CASSESNVGRKSEQYF.

The CDR3 coding sequence is TGTGCCAGCAGTTCTGACGTGACTAGCGGGCGGACCTACGAGCAGTACTTC. This encodes CASSSDVTSGRTYEQYF. The rearrangement links TRBV6-2 or TRBV6-3 to TRBJ2-7; 10 positions match TRBD2. The CDR3 contains 17 residues. The V gene's germline CDR1 is MNHEY and CDR2 SVGEGT. V lost 4 bases to trimming and J lost 2 bases; unmatched junction nucleotides: 11.